One sample yielded the 2 T cell receptor beta chains listed below, sequenced in a study of patients and donors after allogeneic stem cell transplantation. TCRdb recomputed calls from the RT-PCR reads with MiXCR, one row per CDR3 protein. This table holds some 10,000 distinct CDR3 sequences, approximately 22% found once. Sequenced material: blood, either unsorted or a sorted T cell fraction (not recorded which). The receptors shown here come from a human donor who was either an allogeneic HSCT recipient or a stem cell or donor lymphocyte infusion donor (not recorded which). It is not recorded whose cells these are; they may come from a transplant donor.

The chain recombines TRBV20-1 with TRBJ2-1; D is undetermined. Germline-derived CDR1 and CDR2 are DFQATT and SNEGSKA (reference sequence). V was shortened by 2 bases and J by 10 bases, with 12 bases between the two germline ends. The CDR3 spans 12 residues. Written as DNA, the CDR3 is TGCAGTGCTAGAACGGACCTAAGGGAGCAGTTCTTC. This gives the protein CSARTDLREQFF.

By frequency in the sample, this clonotype is medium-sized. CDR3 DNA sequence: TGTGCCAGCGCCCCAGGGTTGGGCACTGAAGCTTTCTTT. Protein product: CASAPGLGTEAFF. This rearrangement joins TRBV6-6 to TRBJ1-1, with D possibly being TRBD1 (5 bases). CDR1 is MNHNY and CDR2 is SVGAGI in the germline V gene (reference sequence). The CDR3 covers 13 residues. The V end lost 8 bases, the J end lost 4 bases, and 14 bases lay between the germline ends.